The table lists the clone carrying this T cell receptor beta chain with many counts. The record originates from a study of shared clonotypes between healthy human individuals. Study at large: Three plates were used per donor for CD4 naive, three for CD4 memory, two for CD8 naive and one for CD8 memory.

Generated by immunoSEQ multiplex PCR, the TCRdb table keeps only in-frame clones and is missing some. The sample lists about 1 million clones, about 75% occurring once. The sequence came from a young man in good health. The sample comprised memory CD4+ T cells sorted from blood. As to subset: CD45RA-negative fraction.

CDR3 sequence: CASSLGTGGLPSYEQYF. CDR3 DNA sequence: TGTGCCAGCAGCTTAGGCACTGGGGGCCTACCCTCCTACGAGCAGTACTTC. This chain uses TRBV11-1 with TRBJ2-7; weak D call: TRBD1 (6 bases). V was clipped by 1 base and J by 0 bases, with 16 bases between them. The CDR3 loop spans 17 amino acids. Germline lookup yields CDR1 SGHAT and CDR2 FQDESV (reference sequence).